What follows are 13 T cell receptor beta chains derived from one specimen sequenced in a study of shared clonotypes between healthy human individuals. The method was immunoSEQ multiplex PCR; TCRdb's version includes in-frame clones alone and lacks a portion of them. Counted here are around 2.1 million clones, 95% occurring once; the ten biggest clones make up around 0.13%. The sample taken for sequencing was naive CD4+ T cells sorted from blood. Indicated subset: CD45RA+ positively selected. The receptors were sampled from a man aged 18 to 30 in good health.

The chain couples TRBV6-6 to TRBJ1-4; the D gene is possibly TRBD1 (6 bases). Germline V gene sequence: CDR1 MNHNY, CDR2 SVGAGI (reference sequence). The ends were cut back, 6 bases at V and 0 bases at J, with 14 bases in the middle. The CDR3 is 16 amino acids. CDR3 in amino acids: CASSPSGGATNEKLFF. The CDR3 nucleotides are TGTGCCAGCAGCCCCTCCGGGGGCGCAACTAATGAAAAACTGTTTTTT.

V usage is TRBV5-6 and J usage is TRBJ2-3; D unclear. The length of the CDR3 is 11 residues. V lost 3 bases and J lost 11, with 10 bases in between. CDR1 and CDR2 from the germline V gene are SGHDT and YYEEEE. The CDR3 loop is CASSSIYEQYF. The CDR3 coding sequence is TGTGCCAGCAGCTCCATATACGAGCAGTATTTT.

This chain links TRBV4-1 with TRBJ1-3; no firm D call. Trimming removed 2 bases at V and 0 bases at J, with 8 bases between. The CDR3 loop spans 15 amino acids. Germline lookup yields CDR1 MGHRA and CDR2 YSYEKL. As DNA, the CDR3 is TGCGCCAGCAGCCAATCCCGGGACTCTGGAAACACCATATATTTT. It codes for CASSQSRDSGNTIYF.

The V gene is TRBV5-1, the J gene TRBJ2-3, with D possibly being TRBD1 (6 bases). Per the germline V gene, CDR1 is SGHRS and CDR2 is YFSETQ. This CDR3 has 16 residues. V was cut by 1 base and J by 3 bases, with 15 bases left in between. The CDR3 DNA reads TGCGCCAGCAGCTTGCGGCCAGGGGATTTGACAGATACGCAGTATTTT. Protein sequence: CASSLRPGDLTDTQYF.

The genes are TRBV2 and TRBJ2-2; 9 bases line up with TRBD1. J was trimmed by 2 bases and V by 7 bases; bases with no gene match: 8. This CDR3 contains 16 residues. Germline CDR1 SNHLY, CDR2 FYNNEI. In DNA form, the CDR3 reads TGTGCCAGCATTGCTCTGGGACAGGGTAACACCGGGGAGCTGTTTTTT. The encoded protein is CASIALGQGNTGELFF.

This clone is a singleton in its sample. The J gene is TRBJ2-7, the V gene TRBV7-9; no clear D. The CDR3 is 14 amino acids. Germline CDR1 reads SEHNR; CDR2 reads FQNEAQ (reference sequence). The germline V and J ends were trimmed by 2 bases and 0 bases, with 8 bases remaining between them. This CDR3 is CASSLLGSSYEQYF. In nucleotides, the CDR3 is TGTGCCAGCAGCTTATTGGGCAGCTCCTACGAGCAGTACTTC.

The V call is TRBV5-6, the J call TRBJ2-5, with TRBD2 identical over 8 bases. The CDR3 contains 14 residues. With 4 bases clipped from V and 3 bases from J, the junction kept 5 bases outside the gene matches. Germline CDR1 is SGHDT and CDR2 is YYEEEE. The CDR3 coding sequence is TGTGCCAGCAGCGCCCTGGGACTAGAAGAGACCCAGTACTTC. Translation gives CASSALGLEETQYF.

J is TRBJ2-5 and V is TRBV2; D possibly corresponds to TRBD2 (6 bases). Trimming stripped 7 bases from V and 5 bases from J, with 17 bases between. CDR1 is SNHLY and CDR2 is FYNNEI in the germline V gene. The CDR3 covers 14 residues. CDR3 nucleotides: TGTGCCAGCAACCGCCCTAGCGTGGGGGAGACCCAGTACTTC. Translating gives CASNRPSVGETQYF.

Only a few counts were recorded for this clone. This CDR3 is CASSLGQNSGNTIYF. The DNA of the CDR3 is TGTGCCAGCTCGCTGGGACAGAACTCTGGAAACACCATATATTTT. The chain uses TRBV18 and TRBJ1-3; 7 bases are shared with TRBD1. Germline assignment: CDR1 KGHSH and CDR2 LQKENI. The V gene end was trimmed by 6 bases and the J gene end by 0 bases; junction bases not matched to a gene: 5. The CDR3 length is 15 residues.

This clone has a single count. This chain joins TRBV6-6 and TRBJ1-1, with D uncertain. From germline, CDR1 is MNHNY and CDR2 SVGAGI (reference sequence). V lost 8 bases and J 0 bases, leaving 13 bases between the germline ends. The CDR3 length is 14 residues. The CDR3 DNA reads TGTGCCAGCGGAATAACAGAGATGAACACTGAAGCTTTCTTT. It translates to CASGITEMNTEAFF.

This chain joins TRBV21-1 and TRBJ2-5; the table's D call TRBD1 went unverified against the DNA. TRBV21-1 is reported as a pseudogene. The CDR3 is made up of 15 amino acids. CDR3 sequence (DNA): TGTGCCAGCAGCAAAGACGGACAGCCAAAAGAGACCCAGTACTTC. This codes for CASSKDGQPKETQYF.

The chain couples TRBV10-3 to TRBJ2-7; 8 positions agree with TRBD2. The CDR3 sequence is 14 residues long. CDR1 and CDR2 from the germline V gene are ENHRY and SYGVKD. Trimming at V came to 5 bases and at J to 2 bases, leaving 5 bases not matched to a gene. The CDR3 coding sequence is TGTGCCATCAGTCACACTAGCGGCCCCTACGAGCAGTACTTC. It is translated as CAISHTSGPYEQYF.

The rearrangement links TRBV5-1 to TRBJ2-2; D may be TRBD1 (5 bases). This CDR3 region has 16 residues. Germline loops: CDR1 SGHRS, CDR2 YFSETQ. The V end was cut by 2 bases, the J end by 4 bases, with 15 bases between. The CDR3 loop reads CASSFRADTSTGELFF. CDR3 nucleotides: TGCGCCAGCAGCTTTCGGGCGGACACTTCCACCGGGGAGCTGTTTTTT.